These 20 T cell receptor beta chains share one sample of origin, sequenced in a study of blood T cell repertoires in COVID-19. The assay was immunoSEQ multiplex PCR, and TCRdb's table has in-frame clones only and misses some. The table has about 150,000 clones, around 83% seen once. The sample taken for sequencing was peripheral blood. The origin of the receptors is a woman aged 55-69 years with acute or convalescent COVID-19.

The rearrangement joins TRBV6-5 to TRBJ1-1, with 7 bases fitting TRBD1. The CDR3 spans 14 residues. Germline trimming cut 7 bases from V and 4 bases from J; bases unmatched to any gene: 9. CDR1 is MNHEY, CDR2 SVGAGI, per germline. The CDR3 DNA sequence: TGTGCCAGCACTTCCGACAGGGCGGGCACTGAAGCTTTCTTT. Its protein is CASTSDRAGTEAFF.

This rearrangement joins TRBV2 to TRBJ1-4, with TRBD1 matching 9 bases. CDR1 and CDR2 (germline): SNHLY, FYNNEI. There are 15 residues in the CDR3. V lost 5 bases, J lost 7 bases, and 8 bases stayed unmatched. CDR3 coding DNA: TGTGCCAGCAGTTTAGGAGGGACAGGGATTGAAAAACTGTTTTTT. It is translated as CASSLGGTGIEKLFF.

The V and J genes are TRBV28 and TRBJ2-5; TRBD2 agrees at 7 bases. The CDR3 totals 16 residues. Per germline, CDR1 MDHEN and CDR2 SYDVKM. V was clipped by 6 bases and J by 4 bases; unmatched bases: 14. The CDR3, as DNA: TGTGCCAGCAGCGCAAGACCCGGACTAGGATTAGAGACCCAGTACTTC. Translated: CASSARPGLGLETQYF.

This chain connects TRBV10-3 to TRBJ2-7, with D possibly matching TRBD1 (5 bases). The germline V gene has CDR1 ENHRY and CDR2 SYGVKD. The CDR3 consists of 14 residues. With 0 bases removed from V and 1 base from J, the gap between germline ends came to 7 bases. The CDR3: CAISESTGSYEQYV. The CDR3 DNA follows: TGTGCCATCAGTGAGTCCACAGGTTCCTACGAGCAGTACGTC.

V gene TRBV3-1 (or the pseudogene TRBV3-2) combines with J gene TRBJ2-4; TRBD2 aligns across 11 bases. V dropped 4 bases and J dropped 7; count of bases not matched to a gene: 9. Germline lookup yields CDR1 LGHDT and CDR2 YNNKEL (reference sequence). The CDR3 length is 16 residues. The CDR3 nucleotides read TGTGCCAGCAGCCCGTACCAAACTAGCGGGGGTAACATTCAGTACTTC. Its translation: CASSPYQTSGGNIQYF.

In its sample, this clone was seen once. This CDR3 is CASSRLGGSNYGYTF. The CDR3 DNA is TGTGCCAGCAGCCGCCTGGGGGGATCCAACTATGGCTACACCTTC. The gene calls are TRBV5-5 and TRBJ1-2; D is possibly TRBD1 (5 bases). The V and J ends lost 4 bases and 2 bases respectively, with 15 bases between them. The CDR3 length is 15 residues. The V gene's germline CDR1 is SGHKS and CDR2 YYEKEE (reference sequence).

This clone has just one count. The chain combines TRBV5-1 with TRBJ1-1; D possibly corresponds to TRBD1 (5 bases). The CDR3 spans 13 residues. Looked up from germline, CDR1 is SGHRS and CDR2 is YFSETQ. Trimming pared 4 bases from V and 11 bases from J, leaving 18 bases between. The CDR3 region has the DNA TGCGCCAGCAGCATCGGGACTCCCCCGCGGGCTTTCTTT. As protein: CASSIGTPPRAFF.

The chain combines TRBV7-8 with TRBJ2-5; D is possibly TRBD2 (6 bases). There are 14 residues in the CDR3. V was cut by 4 bases and J by 5 bases, with 14 bases left in between. Germline lookup yields CDR1 SGHVS and CDR2 FQNEAQ. This CDR3 reads CASSSMSGRETQYF. The CDR3, as DNA: TGTGCCAGCAGCTCTATGTCTGGGAGGGAGACCCAGTACTTC.

This clone was picked up one time. The rearrangement joins TRBV6-6 to TRBJ2-2, with TRBD2 identical over 13 bases. This CDR3 has 17 residues. Germline trimming cut 5 bases from V and 2 bases from J; bases unmatched to any gene: 5. The germline V gene has CDR1 MNHNY and CDR2 SVGAGI (reference sequence). The CDR3 DNA reads as TGTGCCAGCAGTCGGACTAGCGGGGGCCAAAACACCGGGGAGCTGTTTTTT. Its protein product is CASSRTSGGQNTGELFF.

The chain has TRBV27 and TRBJ1-5; 7 bases fit TRBD1. Germline V gene lookup returns CDR1 MNHEY and CDR2 SMNVEV (reference sequence). V shed 5 bases, J shed 7 bases, and the junction held 5 bases outside the gene matches. The CDR3 has 13 residues. CDR3 sequence reads: CASSVIGGQPQHF. CDR3 nucleotides: TGTGCCAGCAGTGTAATAGGGGGCCAGCCCCAGCATTTT.

CDR3 residues: CASSYEGTGIHTQYF. The CDR3 region has the DNA TGTGCCAGCAGTTACGAAGGCACAGGGATCCATACGCAGTATTTT. The genes are TRBV6-6 and TRBJ2-3; TRBD1 is a possible D gene (6 bases). V lost 2 bases and J 7 bases, leaving 16 bases between the germline ends. The germline V gene has CDR1 MNHNY and CDR2 SVGAGI (reference sequence). The CDR3 extends over 15 amino acids.

This clone was seen more than once but under ten times. Other DNA sequences of this sample code for an identical CDR3. The chain carries TRBV5-1 and TRBJ2-5; 10 bases are shared with TRBD2. The CDR3 consists of 15 residues. Germline V gene lookup returns CDR1 SGHRS and CDR2 YFSETQ. V lost 0 bases to trimming and J lost 1 base; unmatched junction nucleotides: 0. In DNA form, the CDR3 reads TGCGCCAGCAGCTTGGTAGCGGGGGGCCAAGAGACCCAGTACTTC. It is translated as CASSLVAGGQETQYF.

The chain carries TRBV2 and TRBJ2-3; D perhaps matches TRBD1 (5 bases). Germline V gives CDR1 SNHLY, CDR2 FYNNEI. This CDR3 has 14 residues. V was shortened by 5 bases and J by 1 base, with 10 bases between the two germline ends. CDR3 loop: CASSPVGGTDTQYF. DNA for the CDR3: TGTGCCAGCAGTCCAGTAGGGGGCACAGATACGCAGTATTTT.

The chain carries TRBV3-1 (or the pseudogene TRBV3-2) and TRBJ1-1; D gene unclear. This CDR3 has 12 residues. From germline, CDR1 is LGHDT and CDR2 YNNKEL (reference sequence). Trimming left V 3 bases short and J 5 bases short, with 7 bases between. Written as DNA, the CDR3 is TGTGCCAGCAGCCACCTAAATACTGAAGCTTTCTTT. Amino acid sequence: CASSHLNTEAFF.

This sequence joins TRBV18 and TRBJ1-1; the D gene is possibly TRBD1 (5 bases). Trimming cost V 9 bases and J 1 base, with 15 bases left between them. Germline V gene data show CDR1 as KGHSH and CDR2 as LQKENI. CDR3 size: 14 residues. CDR3 coding DNA: TGTGCCAGTTCGGAATGGACAAGGAACACTGAAGCTTTCTTT. Translation gives CASSEWTRNTEAFF.

The chain couples TRBV7-9 to TRBJ2-2; no reliable D call. Trimming shortened V by 3 bases and J by 4 bases, and 6 bases separated the two germline ends. This CDR3 has 13 amino acids. The germline gives CDR1 SEHNR, CDR2 FQNEAQ (reference sequence). The CDR3 sequence is CASSFQITGELFF. In DNA, the CDR3 is TGTGCCAGCAGCTTTCAGATCACCGGGGAGCTGTTTTTT.

The chain has TRBV29-1 and TRBJ1-1, with D unresolved. Germline CDR1 SQVTM, CDR2 ANQGSEA. Trimming shortened V by 3 bases and J by 6 bases, and 11 bases separated the two germline ends. The CDR3 runs to 12 residues. CDR3 sequence: CSVEGVGAEAFF. The DNA for the CDR3 is TGCAGCGTTGAGGGAGTCGGGGCTGAAGCTTTCTTT.

The chain joins TRBV19 to TRBJ1-5; D ambiguous. V lost 3 bases and J lost 5, with 11 bases in between. CDR3 length: 14 residues. In germline, CDR1 is LNHDA, CDR2 SQIVND (reference sequence). The CDR3 region is CASSIYGGDQPQHF. CDR3 coding DNA: TGTGCCAGTAGTATCTATGGCGGGGATCAGCCCCAGCATTTT.

The chain recombines TRBV25-1 with TRBJ2-1; 7 bases align to TRBD1. The CDR3 spans 14 residues. Germline V CDR1 and CDR2: MGHDK, SYGVNS. J was trimmed by 4 bases and V by 5 bases; bases with no gene match: 5. This CDR3 reads CASSFRTGYNEQFF. The CDR3 DNA sequence: TGTGCCAGCAGTTTCAGGACAGGTTACAATGAGCAGTTCTTC.

The J gene is TRBJ1-1, the V gene TRBV2; D is ambiguous. Per the germline V gene, CDR1 is SNHLY and CDR2 is FYNNEI. The CDR3 length is 13 residues. Between the trimmed V and J ends, which lost 6 bases and 3 bases, there was a span of 11 bases. The CDR3 DNA sequence: TGTGCCAGCAGGTTAGAGGGTTACACTGAAGCTTTCTTT. This gives the protein CASRLEGYTEAFF.